The clone carrying this T cell receptor beta chain has a count of ten or more. What it binds is not known. Amplified TCR beta CDR3 regions came from RNA transcripts. The HTBI set primed first-round TCR CDR3 RT-PCR. TCRdb reprocessed the multiplex PCR reads with MiXCR, giving one entry per CDR3 protein. There are 350,000 to 400,000 distinct CDR3 sequences in the sample; roughly 20% occur only once, and 35% to 45% lies in the top ten. Ophthalmopathy patients had moderate-to-severe active disease, CAS ≥3, NOSPECS ≥4, and disease duration under 3 months. An approximately 10 ml volume of fresh peripheral blood provided the PBMCs. The source of the sample is a study of T cells in Graves' hyperthyroidism and ophthalmopathy. Germline CDR1 is MNHNS and CDR2 is SASEGT. The length of the CDR3 is 16 residues. V was cut by 6 bases and J by 2 bases, with 19 bases left in between. Study conclusions and caveats: From stable hyperthyroidism, ophthalmopathy was separated by a 13 V-J model. The blood repertoire included most of the expanded thyroid clonotypes above 0.001.

This sequence was found in a man younger than 35 with Graves' ophthalmopathy. V and J are TRBV6-1 and TRBJ1-2, with TRBD1 as a possible D gene (5 bases). The sequencing input was blood. The CDR3 nucleotides are TGTGCCAGCAGAGAAATTGGGCAGGGTCCGAACTATGGCTACACCTTC. Translating gives CASREIGQGPNYGYTF.